This T cell receptor (beta chain) was obtained from a study of T cell changes during pregnancy in multiple sclerosis. Produced via immunoSEQ multiplex PCR; TCRdb's table is partial and in-frame only. The sample records about 100,000 clones, around 93% being singletons. Trimming took 0 bases from V and 9 from J, leaving 15 bases between them. Germline loops: CDR1 GTSNPN, CDR2 SVGIG (reference sequence). The CDR3 runs to 13 residues. This receptor was identified in a female donor with multiple sclerosis, enrolled in a pregnancy study. The chain couples TRBV30 to TRBJ2-7, with D perhaps matching TRBD2 (5 bases). The sample was peripheral blood, taken before pregnancy. CDR3 residues: CAWSVSSPTRQYF. DNA of the CDR3: TGTGCCTGGAGTGTAAGCTCTCCTACTAGGCAGTACTTC.